The clone carrying this TCR beta chain was counted only a few times. In the authors' workflow: Estimates of nucleated cell counts were drawn from the amplification of reference gene primers. The protocol was immunoSEQ multiplex PCR, while the TCRdb copy is restricted to in-frame clones and leaves out a portion. V and J calls plus clone size are reproduced from that table; the DNA served to infer D and trimming. The sample has some 140,000 clones, about 89% seen once. V was cut by 3 bases and J by 0 bases, with 7 bases left in between. Germline V gene lookup returns CDR1 SGHRS and CDR2 YFSETQ. CDR3 length: 13 amino acids. These data originate in a study of blood T cell repertoires in COVID-19. At the level of the study: Samples of COVID-19 (acute and convalescent) were obtained from the United States, Italy and Spain. T cells, B-cell-depleted T cells, or PBMCs supplied cDNA or gDNA.

Sequenced material: peripheral blood. The genes are TRBV5-1 and TRBJ2-7, with D possibly being TRBD2 (5 bases). This TCR was sampled from a man aged 45-65 years with active or convalescent COVID-19. CDR3 sequence reads: CASSSGVSYEQYF. The CDR3 nucleotides are TGCGCCAGCAGCTCCGGGGTCTCCTACGAGCAGTACTTC.